This T cell receptor beta chain was sequenced for a study of T cells after yellow fever vaccination (dated by TCRdb to the late 2010s). For context, the study as a whole: Libraries from fractions with low cell numbers were prepared with the SMART-Seq v4 Ultra Low Input RNA kit. Two healthy male donors made up the cohort, one aged 18 to 30 years and the other aged 30 to 40 years. Blood was collected at multiple timepoints before and after primary and secondary immunization, and bulk PBMC replicates and cell subsets were isolated. To track T-cell clones before and after primary and booster YFV17D yellow fever vaccination, bulk TCR alpha and beta repertoires were sequenced longitudinally. The investigation overall reported the following: Only a couple of donors were included in the study, so the extent to which the findings can be generalized is limited. A small fraction of clonotypes showed up in both the CD4 and CD8 compartments, probably as a result of convergent recombination. Computational filtering was needed because FACS-sorted repertoires could contain abundant contaminating clonotypes from the bulk population. The secondary T-cell response was weaker than the primary response but faster, peaking on day 5 instead of day 15. Most clones expanded after primary vaccination were re-detected after the booster (around 96% of CD4 and approximately 89% of CD8), suggesting broad memory maintenance.

With regard to this clonotype: It has no known antigen specificity. Base qualities are not at hand, and no much larger clone is one base apart.

From a lookup of the germline V gene, CDR1 and CDR2 are MNHEY and SVGAGI. Its CDR3 holds 15 amino acids, cysteine through phenylalanine. Left in the record is the CDR3 DNA by itself, 45 bases read in frame from the first base. The junction shows trimming of 2 bases on V and 0 bases on J, plus 8 bases between the germline ends. TCR cDNA was made using 5'RACE template switching, a step that added a universal primer site and unique molecular identifiers. cDNA synthesis was primed from both the TCR alpha and TCR beta constant segments. Two PCR steps were used to amplify libraries, with sample barcodes and sequencing adapters being added in the second step. Libraries were sequenced on Illumina HiSeq 2500 (2x100 bp) or NovaSeq (2x150 bp). The original pipeline was this. MIGEC handled demultiplexing of reads and collapsing into UMI consensus sequences, while MiXCR performed V(D)J alignment. Clonotypes responding to the vaccine were identified with edgeR on replicate PBMC samples, with the criteria of FDR below 0.01 and a log2 fold change above 5 up to day 15. CD4 or CD8 identity was assigned to each bulk clonotype according to whether the clonotype was present at higher abundance in the sequenced CD4 repertoire or the sequenced CD8 repertoire. The raw public reads went through TCRdb reprocessing: fastp at Q25, MiXCR clone calling, in-frame beta chains kept. Every distinct CDR3 protein forms one entry, paired with its most common genes and DNA. In this record, the V and J calls reflect TCRdb's handling and not the investigators' own analysis. This sample lists roughly 500,000 distinct CDR3 sequences; roughly a fifth were detected once. The top ten constitute about 13% of the sample.

The treatment or condition label, read with the paper, signifies: live attenuated yellow fever vaccine strain. At every blood-draw timepoint, two biological replicates of bulk PBMCs were collected. A standard Ficoll-Paque protocol was used to isolate PBMCs from peripheral blood. TriZol was used to extract RNA from bulk PBMCs, from CD4 and CD8 fractions, and from dextramer-positive and dextramer-negative fractions. This TCR was recovered from a man between 25 and 39 years old who received the YFV17D yellow fever vaccine. This sequence uses TRBV6-5 and TRBJ1-3, with the D gene uncertain. Material: PBMCs, obtained 15 days after the yellow fever booster vaccination. The DNA sequence is as follows: TGTGCCAGCAGTTACACGGAGTTCTCTGGAAACACCATATATTTT. Its protein is CASSYTEFSGNTIYF.